What follows are 3 T cell receptor beta chains derived from one specimen sequenced in a study of radiation and T cells in renal cell carcinoma. Produced via immunoSEQ multiplex PCR; TCRdb's table is partial and in-frame only. The sample yields around 99,000 clones, around 83% seen once. The time point denotes: blood 4 weeks post-SBRT, at nephrectomy. Regarding treatment: 15 Gy SBRT to primary tumor, nephrectomy 4 weeks later. The source material was blood, sampled from a patient whose treatment included radiotherapy and nephrectomy. All receptors derive from a man aged 55 to 70 with renal cell carcinoma.

The genes are TRBV5-1 and TRBJ1-1; D is unclear. The V gene's germline CDR1 is SGHRS and CDR2 YFSETQ. CDR3 size: 13 residues. The V and J ends lost 0 bases and 6 bases respectively, with 9 bases between them. The CDR3 region is CASSLAYGAEAFF. DNA of the CDR3: TGCGCCAGCAGCTTGGCCTACGGGGCTGAAGCTTTCTTT.

DNA of the CDR3: TGTGCCAGCAGGGACAGGACAGGGGGCGGCTATGGCTACACCTTC. It encodes CASRDRTGGGYGYTF. The chain joins TRBV2 to TRBJ1-2, with 11 bases fitting TRBD1. The CDR3 spans 15 residues. V dropped 6 bases and J dropped 4; count of bases not matched to a gene: 7. Germline loops: CDR1 SNHLY, CDR2 FYNNEI.

This chain links TRBV21-1 with TRBJ2-2; the tabulated D call, TRBD1, remains unverified against the DNA. TRBV21-1 is recorded as a pseudogene. The CDR3 is 16 amino acids. The CDR3 nucleotides read TGTGCCAGCAGCCCACCTTGGGGGCGAGACACCGGGGAGCTGTTTTTT. This codes for CASSPPWGRDTGELFF.